What follows is one T cell receptor beta chain and its context. Repertoires were generated with immunoSEQ multiplex PCR, while TCRdb's copy carries only in-frame clones and drops some. The sample contains under 300,000 clones, 65% to 85% of which appear only once. This specimen comes from a study of blood T cell repertoires in COVID-19. Germline CDR1 and CDR2: MNHNY and SVGAGI (reference sequence). J was trimmed by 3 bases and V by 5 bases; bases with no gene match: 6. This CDR3 spans 14 amino acids. The sequence was collected from a human donor in a cohort sampled during active COVID-19. Sequenced input: peripheral blood. The chain has TRBV6-6 and TRBJ2-5; 7 bases line up with TRBD1. The CDR3 sequence is CASSQPQGEETQYF. For the CDR3, the DNA is TGTGCCAGCAGTCAACCGCAGGGGGAAGAGACCCAGTACTTC.